The T cell receptor beta chain described here comes from a study of cytomegalovirus exposure and HLA in healthy donors (dated by TCRdb to about 2017). For context, the study as a whole: According to an earlier analysis of 550 to 700 of the donors, 150 million to 200 million T cells yielded 90 million to 130 million unique TCR beta sequences and around 280 Gb of sequence data. To study patterns of TCR occurrence, a later analysis re-analyzed previously published TCR beta repertoires from under 750 donors and added high-resolution HLA genotyping. Rather than using new phenotypic data, the later analysis identified candidate immune exposures from TCR beta sequences and from how often those sequences occurred across donors. About five DR-DQ haplotypes were handled as single units for association and clustering because linkage in the cohort was strong. Among several hundred genotyped donors of the cohort, an average of approximately 200,000 unique TCR beta nucleotide sequences was sequenced per donor, of which approximately 19% were non-productive. An earlier analysis of around 580 of the donors used high-throughput TCR beta sequencing to judge whether each TCR beta V gene segment behaved as functional or pseudogenic. Roughly 320 gigabases of sequencing data and tens of millions of unique TCR sequences made up an early release that covered approximately 650 HLA-typed donors. The genetic ancestry cluster associated with self-reported Caucasian donors included about four fifths of the roughly 380 genotyped donors. All discovery cohort repertoires had been generated using a single sequencing platform. Class I and class II HLA loci were covered by the typing at four-digit resolution. Typing coverage differed by locus: A, B, C, DRB1 and DQB1 were typed in about 620-640 donors, DQA1 in approximately 520, DPA1 in around 580, and DPB1 in approximately 450. In a later genetic analysis, genome-wide SNP genotypes for about 55% of the roughly 700 donors were used, and that subset was treated as a discovery cohort. The study profiled the T cell repertoires of approximately 700 subjects by immunosequencing and related them to cytomegalovirus serostatus. Alongside the repertoire data, information on donor age, sex, ethnicity and CMV serostatus was compiled. The aim of the study was to test whether cataloging public T cell receptors could identify signatures of past pathogen exposure. A separate validation cohort of roughly 110 different subjects was used in addition to the approximately 640-subject first cohort. To predict cytomegalovirus infection status, the study combined high-throughput TCR immunosequencing, statistical association of individual TCRs with disease status, and machine learning. The paper as a whole reports these results and caveats: In a later analysis, most CMV-associated TCR beta chains were found to appear HLA-restricted, with HLA associations seemingly driven largely by CMV exposure. Over 15 rarely observed V segments, including chromosome 9 orphons, were excluded from the earlier analysis of some 590 of the donors because counts were too low. CMV serostatus was the only immune exposure information available for the cohort. In a later genetic analysis, fewer N-insertions in productive TCRs were reported among donors in an Asian-associated ancestry cluster than the roughly 700-donor mean. In vitro tests confirmed that a few of the cytomegalovirus-associated TCR beta chains recognize cytomegalovirus antigens. In the study, around 160 TCR beta chains were listed as associated with cytomegalovirus. The sequencing pipeline was judged likely to have produced a cluster of highly shared sequence variants as a technical artifact. A further reported finding was that TCR beta sequences accurately predicted the HLA-A and HLA-B alleles for most subjects in the first cohort. While some public TCRs were present in many individuals, most TCR sequences turned up only very rarely across donors. Correlated functional status among segregating V segments might reflect linkage disequilibrium, but an unknown experimental factor could not be ruled out. Compared with equally common non-associated chains, HLA-associated TCR beta chains in a later analysis were more clonally expanded and had lower generation probabilities. The 87-base-pair reads could not distinguish some IMGT-functional V segments, including TRBV6-2 and TRBV6-3, so those segments were excluded. In a later analysis, several top co-occurrence clusters were reported to appear linked to parvovirus B19, influenza, CMV and Epstein-Barr virus. In an earlier analysis of about 600 of the donors, most TCR beta V segments appeared in productive rearrangements about 87% or about 30% of the time, broadly matching IMGT annotations. A later genetic analysis associated a missense DCLRE1C variant with V-gene and J-gene trimming of TCR beta chains, and an independent cohort replicated the association. The cohort was sequenced for TCR beta chains only, and without alpha or paired-chain data the features that could be detected were limited. The classifier was reported to diagnose cytomegalovirus status with high specificity and sensitivity in both the original and validation cohorts. Because some donors lacked HLA typing at each locus, the association tests relied only on the typed subset. According to a later analysis, TCR association rates differed among HLA loci, with DRB1 alleles showing the most associated TCRs and HLA-C alleles showing the fewest. It was suggested by the authors that the approach could potentially be generalized to other disease states and immunological phenotypes. Strong co-occurrence of HLA alleles, especially DR and DQ, made assigning TCR associations to individual alleles difficult. In a later analysis, some 17,000 TCR beta sequences were associated with specific HLA alleles at a false discovery rate of 0.05. Roughly uniform sequencing depth across donors was assumed in presence/absence analyses, although this assumption may not hold.

Receptor amplification or capture employed the immunoSEQ multiplex PCR assay. For the multiplex PCR, a mixture combining 60 forward primers for TCR Vbeta segments and 13 reverse primers for TCR Jbeta segments was used. Amplification of the CDR3 region of rearranged TCR beta genes was performed with a multiplex PCR assay on genomic DNA. Amplified TCR beta libraries were sequenced as 87-base-pair reads on the Illumina HiSeq System. Under the source paper's analysis protocol: Across the 500 to 850 repertoires, a later analysis counted approximately 75 million unique TCR beta chains, approximately 12 million of which were shared by at least two donors. To remove PCR and sequencing errors, raw reads were error-corrected and collapsed into unique sequences using a nearest-neighbor algorithm that merged closely related sequences. CDR3 sequences were aligned to IMGT reference sequences to assign V, D and J gene segments. For a sequence to be retained, a match of at least six nucleotides to both a V gene segment and a J gene segment was required. Rearrangements were classified as productive when the CDR3 lacked stop codons and remained in frame with V and J, and all other rearrangements were classified as non-productive. CDR3 was defined by IMGT convention, running from the second conserved V-encoded cysteine to the conserved J-encoded phenylalanine. The earlier analysis of 500 to 600 of the donors excluded sequences that lacked an unambiguous match to a single V gene segment. In an earlier analysis of 587 of the donors, a V segment was called functional when productive rearrangements were above 56.7%, and segregating when the standard deviation between donors exceeded 5%. A statistical classification framework was built to diagnose cytomegalovirus status from the catalog of TCR beta chain sequences. V and J gene assignment, in a later analysis, came from comparing TCR nucleotide sequences with IMGT/GENE-DB human TR gene sequences. In a later analysis, CDR3 sequences and most-parsimonious VDJ recombination scenarios were assigned using the TCRdist pipeline. In a later analysis, each TCR beta chain was defined by its CDR3 amino acid sequence together with its V-gene family, and reads without a unique V-gene family were excluded. In a later analysis, several hundred highly shared, low-generation-probability nucleotide sequences were removed to address suspected cross-contamination and a sequencing artifact. In a later analysis, a clonal expansion index was calculated for each public chain from normalized within-repertoire ranks of inferred template counts. In a later analysis, generation probabilities were computed using a VDJ recombination model fitted to out-of-frame rearrangements, and the results were checked against IGoR. In a later analysis, hypergeometric tests were used to score TCR-TCR, TCR-HLA and TCR-CMV co-occurrence, with a repertoire-size bias correction applied to TCR pairs. False discovery rates were estimated in a later analysis by permuting HLA or CMV assignments 20 times. In a later analysis, co-occurring TCRs were grouped using DBSCAN, and TCRdist sequence similarity was added for clustering within HLA-allele-positive subsets. For co-occurrence clustering, repertoires with fewer than 30,000 or more than 120,000 public chains were excluded, along with five repertoires with anomalous nucleotide sharing. Drawn from immuneACCESS, this table holds only the in-frame rearrangements with V and J called that TCRdb kept. Clones are partly lost; checked studies trace under half to an unresolved V gene and leave the rest unexplained. The V and J calls and clone size were taken over from that table, and D and trimming were inferred from the DNA. The sample records more than 140,000 clones, roughly four fifths of which are singletons. Around 1.5% of the sample belongs to the ten largest clones.

Its CDR3 holds 12 amino acids, cysteine through phenylalanine. Only the CDR3 part of the read is kept: 36 bases, read in frame from the first base. V drops 11 bases and J drops 3 bases, leaving 13 bases in between. The germline V gene sets CDR1 to SNHLY and CDR2 to FYNNEI. The cohort was made up of around 720 healthy bone marrow donors. Cohort members were all nominally healthy when sampled, although unrecorded immune exposures were likely present. The donor was CMV seronegative and belonged to the group of 352 seronegative cohort members. A peripheral blood sample was provided by each donor, and peripheral blood mononuclear cells were used for TCR beta sequencing. Genomic DNA was extracted from the blood cell samples with the Qiagen DNeasy Blood Extraction Kit. On this clone: Its antigen remains unidentified. Base qualities are missing; no much larger clone stands one base away.

The sequence is built from TRBV2 and TRBJ1-2; TRBD1 is a possible D gene, resting on 6 matching bases. The sample comprised PBMCs. The clonotype originates from a female donor in good health and CMV-seronegative. The CDR3 sequence is CAWTGHYYGYTF. The nucleotides are TGTGCCTGGACGGGACATTACTATGGCTACACCTTC.